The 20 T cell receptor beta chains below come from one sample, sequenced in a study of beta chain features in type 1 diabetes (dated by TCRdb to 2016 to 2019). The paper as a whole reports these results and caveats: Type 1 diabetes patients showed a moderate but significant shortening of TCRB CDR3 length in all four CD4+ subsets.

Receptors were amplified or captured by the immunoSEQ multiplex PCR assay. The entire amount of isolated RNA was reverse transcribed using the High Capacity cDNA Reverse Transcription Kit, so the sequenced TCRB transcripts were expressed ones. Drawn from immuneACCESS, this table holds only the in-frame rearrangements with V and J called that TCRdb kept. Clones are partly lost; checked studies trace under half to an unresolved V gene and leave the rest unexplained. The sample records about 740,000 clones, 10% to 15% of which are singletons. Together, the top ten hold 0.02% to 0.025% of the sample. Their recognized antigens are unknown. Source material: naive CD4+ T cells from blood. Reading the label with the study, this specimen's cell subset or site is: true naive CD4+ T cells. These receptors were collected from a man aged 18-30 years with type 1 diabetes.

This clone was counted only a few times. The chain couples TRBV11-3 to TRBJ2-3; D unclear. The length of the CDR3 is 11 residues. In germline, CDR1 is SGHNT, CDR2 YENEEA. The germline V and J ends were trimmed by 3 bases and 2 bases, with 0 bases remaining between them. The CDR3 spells CASSFTDTQYF. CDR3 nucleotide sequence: TGTGCCAGCAGCTTCACAGATACGCAGTATTTT. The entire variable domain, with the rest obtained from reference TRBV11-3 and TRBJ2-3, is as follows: EAGVVQSPRYKIIEKKQPVAFWCNPISGHNTLYWYLQNLGQGPELLIRYENEEAVDDSQLPKDRFSAERLKGVDSTLKIQPAELGDSAVYLCASSFTDTQYFGPGTRLTVL.

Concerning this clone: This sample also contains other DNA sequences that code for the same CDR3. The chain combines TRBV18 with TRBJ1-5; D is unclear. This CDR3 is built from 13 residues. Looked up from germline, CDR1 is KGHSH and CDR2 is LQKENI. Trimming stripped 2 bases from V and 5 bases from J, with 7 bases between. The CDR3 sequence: CASSPGRDQPQHF. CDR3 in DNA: TGTGCCAGCTCACCAGGGAGGGATCAGCCCCAGCATTTT.

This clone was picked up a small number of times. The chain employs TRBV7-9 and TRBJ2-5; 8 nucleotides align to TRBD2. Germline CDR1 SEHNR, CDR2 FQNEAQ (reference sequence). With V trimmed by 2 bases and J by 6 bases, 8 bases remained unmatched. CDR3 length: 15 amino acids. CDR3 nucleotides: TGTGCCAGCAGCTTAACCAACGGGAGGGAGCAGACCCAGTACTTC. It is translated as CASSLTNGREQTQYF.

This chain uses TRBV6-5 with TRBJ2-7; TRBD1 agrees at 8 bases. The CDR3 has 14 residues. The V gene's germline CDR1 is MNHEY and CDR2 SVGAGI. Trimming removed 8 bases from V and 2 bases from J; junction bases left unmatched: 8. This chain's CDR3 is CASGQGVRAYEQYF. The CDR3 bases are TGTGCCAGCGGACAGGGAGTCCGGGCCTACGAGCAGTACTTC.

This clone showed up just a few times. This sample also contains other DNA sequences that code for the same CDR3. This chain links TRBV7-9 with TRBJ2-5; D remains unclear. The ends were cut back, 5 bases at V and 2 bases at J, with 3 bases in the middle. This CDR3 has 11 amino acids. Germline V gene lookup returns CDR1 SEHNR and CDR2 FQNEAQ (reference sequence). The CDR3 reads CASSEQETQYF. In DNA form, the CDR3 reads TGTGCCAGCAGCGAACAAGAGACCCAGTACTTC.

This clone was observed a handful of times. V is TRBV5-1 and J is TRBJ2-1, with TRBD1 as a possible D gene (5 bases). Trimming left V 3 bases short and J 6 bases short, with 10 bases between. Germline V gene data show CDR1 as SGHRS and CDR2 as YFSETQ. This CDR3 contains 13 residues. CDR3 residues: CASSSFQGNEQFF. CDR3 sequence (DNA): TGCGCCAGCAGCTCGTTTCAGGGCAATGAGCAGTTCTTC. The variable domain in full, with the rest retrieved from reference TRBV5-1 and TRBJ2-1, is KAGVTQTPRYLIKTRGQQVTLSCSPISGHRSVSWYQQTPGQGLQFLFEYFSETQRNKGNFPGRFSGRQFSNSRSEMNVSTLELGDSALYLCASSSFQGNEQFFGPGTRLTVL.

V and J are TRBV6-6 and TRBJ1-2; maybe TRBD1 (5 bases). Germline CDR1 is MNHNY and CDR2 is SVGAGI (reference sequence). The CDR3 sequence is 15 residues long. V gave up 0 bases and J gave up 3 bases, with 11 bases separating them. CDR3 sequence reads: CASSYSQGWYYGYTF. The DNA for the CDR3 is TGTGCCAGCAGTTACTCGCAGGGATGGTACTATGGCTACACCTTC.

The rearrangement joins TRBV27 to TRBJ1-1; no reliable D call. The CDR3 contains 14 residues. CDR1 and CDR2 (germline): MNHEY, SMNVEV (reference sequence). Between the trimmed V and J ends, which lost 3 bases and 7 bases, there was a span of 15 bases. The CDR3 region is CASSLGQGKGEAFF. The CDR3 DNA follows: TGTGCCAGCAGTTTGGGTCAAGGGAAAGGTGAAGCTTTCTTT.

CDR3: CASRNPGTNVLTF. The CDR3 DNA follows: TGTGCCAGCAGAAACCCGGGCACCAACGTCCTGACTTTC. The chain has TRBV27 and TRBJ2-6, with D uncertain. Germline V gene data show CDR1 as MNHEY and CDR2 as SMNVEV (reference sequence). With 6 bases removed from V and 8 bases from J, the gap between germline ends came to 11 bases. The CDR3 loop spans 13 amino acids.

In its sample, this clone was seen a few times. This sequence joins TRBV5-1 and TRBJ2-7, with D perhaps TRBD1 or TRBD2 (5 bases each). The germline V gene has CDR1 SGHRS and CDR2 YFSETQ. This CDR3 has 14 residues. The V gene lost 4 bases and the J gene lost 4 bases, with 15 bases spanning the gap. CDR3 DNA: TGCGCCAGCAGCCGGGACGCGCCGGGATACGAGCAGTACTTC. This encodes CASSRDAPGYEQYF. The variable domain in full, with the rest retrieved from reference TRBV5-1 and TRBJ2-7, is KAGVTQTPRYLIKTRGQQVTLSCSPISGHRSVSWYQQTPGQGLQFLFEYFSETQRNKGNFPGRFSGRQFSNSRSEMNVSTLELGDSALYLCASSRDAPGYEQYFGPGTRLTVT.

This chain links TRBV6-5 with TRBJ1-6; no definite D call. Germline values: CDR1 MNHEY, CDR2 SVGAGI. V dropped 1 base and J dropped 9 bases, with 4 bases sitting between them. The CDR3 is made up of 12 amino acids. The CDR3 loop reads CASSYFGSPLHF. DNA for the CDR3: TGTGCCAGCAGTTACTTCGGTTCACCCCTCCACTTT.

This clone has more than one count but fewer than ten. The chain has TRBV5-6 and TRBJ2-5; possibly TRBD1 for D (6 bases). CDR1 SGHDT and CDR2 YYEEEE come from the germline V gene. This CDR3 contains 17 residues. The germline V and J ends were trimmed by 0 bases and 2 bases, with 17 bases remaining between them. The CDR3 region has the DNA TGTGCCAGCAGCTTGGAGGATTTGGGGGCTCCGCAAGAGACCCAGTACTTC. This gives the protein CASSLEDLGAPQETQYF. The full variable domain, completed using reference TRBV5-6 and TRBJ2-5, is DAGVTQSPTHLIKTRGQQVTLRCSPKSGHDTVSWYQQALGQGPQFIFQYYEEEERQRGNFPDRFSGHQFPNYSSELNVNALLLGDSALYLCASSLEDLGAPQETQYFGPGTRLLVL.

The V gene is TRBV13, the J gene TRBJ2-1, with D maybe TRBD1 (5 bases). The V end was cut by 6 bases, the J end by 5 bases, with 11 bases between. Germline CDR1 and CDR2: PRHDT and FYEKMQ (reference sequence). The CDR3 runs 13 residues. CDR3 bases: TGTGCCAGCAGTTGGTTAGGGGACAATGAGCAGTTCTTC. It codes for CASSWLGDNEQFF.

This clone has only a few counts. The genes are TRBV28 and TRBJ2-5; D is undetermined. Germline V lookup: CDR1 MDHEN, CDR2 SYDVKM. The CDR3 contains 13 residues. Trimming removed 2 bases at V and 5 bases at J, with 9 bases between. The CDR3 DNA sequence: TGTGCCAGCAGTTTAGTGCGTAGGGAGACCCAGTACTTC. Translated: CASSLVRRETQYF.

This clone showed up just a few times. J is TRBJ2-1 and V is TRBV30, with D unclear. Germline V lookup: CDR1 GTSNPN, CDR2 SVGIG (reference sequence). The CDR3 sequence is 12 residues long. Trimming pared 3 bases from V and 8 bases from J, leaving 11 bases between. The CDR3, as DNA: TGTGCCTGGAGCCCCGGACGCGATGAGCAGTTCTTC. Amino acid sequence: CAWSPGRDEQFF.

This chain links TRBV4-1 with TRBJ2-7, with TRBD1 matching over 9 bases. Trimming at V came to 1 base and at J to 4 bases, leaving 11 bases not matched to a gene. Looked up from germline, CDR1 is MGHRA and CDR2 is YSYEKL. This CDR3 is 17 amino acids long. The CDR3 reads CASSQVPGQGIPYEQYF. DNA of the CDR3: TGCGCCAGCAGCCAAGTTCCGGGACAGGGTATCCCTTACGAGCAGTACTTC.

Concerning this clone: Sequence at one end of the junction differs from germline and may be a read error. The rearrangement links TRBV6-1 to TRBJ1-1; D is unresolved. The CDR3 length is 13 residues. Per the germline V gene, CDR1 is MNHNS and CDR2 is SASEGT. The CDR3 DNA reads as TGTGCCAGCAGTGTTTTGGGGAACGCTGAAGCTTTCTTT. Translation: CASSVLGNAEAFF.

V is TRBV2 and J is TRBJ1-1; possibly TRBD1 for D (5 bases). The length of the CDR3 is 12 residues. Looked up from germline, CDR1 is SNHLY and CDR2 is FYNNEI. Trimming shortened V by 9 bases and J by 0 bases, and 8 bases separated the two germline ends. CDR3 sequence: CASDSLNTEAFF. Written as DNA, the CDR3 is TGTGCCAGTGACAGCCTGAACACTGAAGCTTTCTTT.

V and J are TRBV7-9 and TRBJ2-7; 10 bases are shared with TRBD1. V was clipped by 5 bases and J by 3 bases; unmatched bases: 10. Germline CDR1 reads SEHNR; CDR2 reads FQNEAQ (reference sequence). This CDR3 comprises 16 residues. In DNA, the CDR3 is TGTGCCAGCAGCCTTACTGGACAGGGGGGGATCTACGAGCAGTACTTC. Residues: CASSLTGQGGIYEQYF.

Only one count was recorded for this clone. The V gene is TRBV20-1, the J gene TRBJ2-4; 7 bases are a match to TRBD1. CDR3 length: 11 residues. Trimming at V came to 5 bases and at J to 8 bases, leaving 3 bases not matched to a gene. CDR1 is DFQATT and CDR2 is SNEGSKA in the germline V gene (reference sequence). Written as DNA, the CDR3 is TGCAGTGCTGGGGACAGAGACATTCAGTACTTC. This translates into CSAGDRDIQYF.